The present T cell receptor (beta chain) was sequenced within a study of tumor-infiltrating lymphocytes in primary liver carcinoma (dated by TCRdb to 2015 to 2018). Background for the entire study: Hepatocellular carcinoma (four) or combined HCC and intrahepatic cholangiocarcinoma (one) was present in the five patients, who were three men and two women aged 30 to 69 years. The five patients had tumors of stage T1-T3 N0M0, with maximum diameters ranging from roughly 4.2 to 10 cm. Roughly 3.65 to 8 million productive TCRbeta reads were obtained per sample, and no significant difference in read depth was found between tissue types. TCRbeta repertoire sequencing, expression microarrays and whole-exome sequencing were combined in the study across five regions of each liver tumor, with adjacent normal tissue and blood also included. A total of some 35 specimens from 5 patients went through TCRbeta repertoire sequencing, namely 25 tumor regions, 5 adjacent noncancerous liver tissues and 5 peripheral blood samples. To link TCRbeta repertoire diversity to the local molecular phenotype, the 20 to 30 tumor region samples were profiled with Agilent mRNA microarrays. High reproducibility was observed for the technical replicate repertoires, with mean shared-clone rates approximately 0.9 and correlation coefficients above 0.98.

General conclusions and limits of the study: Consistent with antigen-driven expansion, pairs of tumor regions showed higher repertoire overlap (mean around 36%) than either tumor-adjacent pairs (about 17%) or tumor-blood pairs (around 15%). Just about 8-25% of top clones turned up in all five regions of a tumor, which suggests spatial heterogeneity among tumor-infiltrating T cells. The top 250 clones accounted for a significantly greater share of the repertoire in tumors than in blood (p = 0.039). Comparison of CD4+ and CD8+ T cell repertoires was precluded by the use of bulk unsorted samples. With just four to six patients in the study, the authors point out that the findings should be validated in a larger study. Only the TCR beta chain was sequenced, which likely underestimates true repertoire diversity because unpaired alpha chains were not captured.

The CDR3 is 13 residues long, counting both termini. The CDR3 DNA has 39 bases and is translated from base 1. The germline V gene supplies CDR1 MNHNS and CDR2 SASEGT. Deletion took 6 bases off V and 5 bases off J, with a span of 13 bases between the germline ends. Concerning this clonotype itself: No antigen is known for it. The CDR3 end shows no conserved phenylalanine or tryptophan, and so a read error is likely.

Without any cell sorting, total RNA and DNA were co-extracted from about 20-30 mg of bulk tissue using the AllPrep DNA/RNA mini kit. Between late 2015 and March 2016, roughly 5 patients in China with histopathologically diagnosed primary liver carcinoma had their tumors surgically resected. At the time of sampling, the patients were treatment-naive and had chronic HBV infection. Five spatially separated regions were sampled per tumor: superior, inferior, left-lateral and right-lateral poles, plus the tumor centre. According to histology, viable tumor cells made up more than 80% of every tumor sample. Fresh tumor and adjacent tissue pieces were bisected, with one half stored in RNAlater at -80 degrees C and the other half sent for histology. A constant-region primer and ProtoScript II reverse transcriptase were used to reverse-transcribe TCRbeta-specific cDNA from approximately 550 ng total RNA. TCRbeta libraries were built with three nested multiplex PCR rounds, a slightly modified ARM-PCR procedure. The first two PCR rounds used multiplex TRBV1-TRBV30 forward primers with a Cbeta reverse primer, each for 10 cycles. A final 25-cycle PCR with Deep VentR polymerase added sample barcodes and Illumina adapters. Before sequencing, amplicons of 200-500 bp were purified from gel using a QIAquick gel extraction kit. An Illumina HiSeq 2500 was used to sequence the TCRbeta amplicons, generating 250-bp paired-end reads. On the study's bioinformatics: To recover full CDR3 sequences, reads were quality-trimmed using Trimmomatic v0.33 and paired reads were then merged using FLASH v1.2.11. MiGEC v1.2.1b assigned V, D and J germline segments to the rearranged TCRbeta sequences. Clonotype statistics and Shannon-Wiener diversity indices were computed with VDJtools v1.0.0. To reduce sampling bias, subsequent analyses other than the diversity analysis used only the 250 most abundant clonotypes in each sample. Through fastp at Q25 and MiXCR, TCRdb rebuilt clones from the public reads, retaining in-frame beta chains. Each entry merges the rows of one CDR3 protein and shows their most common DNA and genes. These V and J calls derive from TCRdb rather than the authors' analysis. This sample gives fewer than 250,000 distinct CDR3 sequences in total; about 85% of them show up just once. Less than 20% of the sample is taken by the ten largest.

The chain employs TRBV6-1 and TRBJ2-5; no D gene can be assigned with confidence. This receptor was identified in a man aged 35 to 55 with primary liver carcinoma and hepatitis B virus infection. Sequenced input: tumor tissue from primary liver carcinoma. The CDR3 protein: CASSRVSWETQYI. DNA sequence: TGTGCCAGCAGCCGAGTTTCGTGGGAGACCCAGTACATC.